Presented here are 22 T cell receptor beta chains from one specimen sequenced in a study of blood T cell repertoires in COVID-19. TCRdb's copy holds only in-frame clones and misses some; the assay was immunoSEQ multiplex PCR. Seen here are around 430,000 clones, approximately 87% observed once, and the top ten hold about a tenth. Sequences were obtained from PBMCs or T cells enriched from blood (not recorded which). The receptors were sampled from a woman aged 45 to 65 who had recovered from COVID-19.

The chain joins TRBV3-1 (or the pseudogene TRBV3-2) to TRBJ2-7; TRBD2 agrees at 8 bases. The ends lost 0 bases at V and 5 bases at J; junction bases unmatched: 3. The germline V gene has CDR1 LGHDT and CDR2 YNNKEL (reference sequence). This CDR3 has 14 amino acids. This CDR3 is CASSQDGGADEQYF. In DNA form, the CDR3 reads TGTGCCAGCAGCCAAGACGGGGGGGCCGACGAGCAGTACTTC.

V and J are TRBV6-5 and TRBJ1-1; tentative D call: TRBD1 (6 bases). There are 16 residues in the CDR3. CDR1 is MNHEY and CDR2 is SVGAGI in the germline V gene. V gave up 2 bases and J gave up 4 bases, with 17 bases separating them. The CDR3 reads CASSYDHRTATTEAFF. Here the CDR3 DNA reads TGTGCCAGCAGTTACGACCACCGGACAGCGACCACTGAAGCTTTCTTT.

This clone turned up a few times. The CDR3 protein is CSARSSGGAFF. CDR3 in DNA: TGCAGTGCTAGAAGTTCAGGTGGAGCTTTCTTT. V usage is TRBV20-1 and J usage is TRBJ1-1, with no clear D. The CDR3 is 11 amino acids. V gave up 2 bases and J gave up 10 bases, with 11 bases separating them. Germline V gene sequence: CDR1 DFQATT, CDR2 SNEGSKA (reference sequence).

V is TRBV30 and J is TRBJ1-4; tentatively, D is TRBD1 (5 bases). Germline loops: CDR1 GTSNPN, CDR2 SVGIG (reference sequence). The V end lost 8 bases, the J end lost 8 bases, and 15 bases lay between the germline ends. The CDR3 contains 12 residues. The CDR3 bases are TGTGCCCGAAGCACAGGAAGGGAAAAACTGTTTTTT. It specifies CARSTGREKLFF.

The rearrangement links TRBV15 to TRBJ1-1; 10 nucleotides agree with TRBD1. The V gene end was trimmed by 4 bases and the J gene end by 8 bases; junction bases not matched to a gene: 4. CDR1 is LNHNV, CDR2 YYDKDF, per germline (reference sequence). The CDR3 loop spans 13 amino acids. The CDR3 DNA reads TGTGCCACCAGCATTTGGGACAGGGGAGAAGCTTTCTTT. Its translation: CATSIWDRGEAFF.

The chain combines TRBV30 with TRBJ2-7, with TRBD1 matching 10 bases. V trimming: 0 bases; J trimming: 3 bases; junction bases outside the gene matches: 5. CDR3 length equals 15 residues. The V gene's germline CDR1 is GTSNPN and CDR2 SVGIG (reference sequence). CDR3 bases: TGTGCCTGGAGTGTAGGGACAGGGGTTGTCTACGAGCAGTACTTC. Amino acids: CAWSVGTGVVYEQYF.

This chain uses TRBV5-6 with TRBJ1-5; D is ambiguous. Germline V gene data show CDR1 as SGHDT and CDR2 as YYEEEE. The CDR3 has 14 amino acids. The V end was cut by 1 base, the J end by 0 bases, with 5 bases between. The CDR3 bases are TGTGCCAGCAGCTTGATCAATAGCAATCAGCCCCAGCATTTT. The encoded protein is CASSLINSNQPQHF. Full variable domain (outside the CDR3, taken from reference TRBV5-6 and TRBJ1-5): DAGVTQSPTHLIKTRGQQVTLRCSPKSGHDTVSWYQQALGQGPQFIFQYYEEEERQRGNFPDRFSGHQFPNYSSELNVNALLLGDSALYLCASSLINSNQPQHFGDGTRLSIL.

In this sample, this clone turned up once. Here the CDR3 reads CASSELGGNNSPLHF. CDR3 DNA sequence: TGTGCCAGCAGTGAACTTGGGGGGAATAATTCACCCCTCCACTTT. The genes are TRBV9 and TRBJ1-6; perhaps TRBD1 as D (5 bases). Germline V gene data show CDR1 as SGDLS and CDR2 as YYNGEE. CDR3 size: 15 residues. Trimming removed 5 bases from V and 5 bases from J, with 14 bases in between. Full variable domain (missing parts from reference TRBV9 and TRBJ1-6): DSGVTQTPKHLITATGQRVTLRCSPRSGDLSVYWYQQSLDQGLQFLIQYYNGEERAKGNILERFSAQQFPDLHSELNLSSLELGDSALYFCASSELGGNNSPLHFGNGTRLTVT.

The chain couples TRBV9 to TRBJ1-6; 9 positions match TRBD1. V gave up 0 bases and J gave up 5 bases; unmatched junction bases: 0. Germline-derived CDR1 and CDR2 are SGDLS and YYNGEE. The CDR3 length is 15 residues. In DNA, the CDR3 is TGTGCCAGCAGCGTAGGACAGGGGGATAATTCACCCCTCCACTTT. Translated: CASSVGQGDNSPLHF. The complete variable domain, with remaining parts taken from reference TRBV9 and TRBJ1-6, reads DSGVTQTPKHLITATGQRVTLRCSPRSGDLSVYWYQQSLDQGLQFLIQYYNGEERAKGNILERFSAQQFPDLHSELNLSSLELGDSALYFCASSVGQGDNSPLHFGNGTRLTVT.

V is TRBV3-1 (or the pseudogene TRBV3-2) and J is TRBJ1-2, with D unclear. Germline values: CDR1 LGHDT, CDR2 YNNKEL (reference sequence). This CDR3 contains 13 residues. Between the trimmed V and J ends, which lost 1 base and 4 bases, there was a span of 7 bases. The CDR3 loop is CASSQGSTYGYTF. The CDR3 DNA sequence: TGTGCCAGCAGCCAAGGGAGTACCTATGGCTACACCTTC.

This chain links TRBV2 with TRBJ2-3; TRBD2 matches 8 bases. Trimming took 5 bases from V and 1 from J; bases not matched to a gene: 5. Germline CDR1 SNHLY, CDR2 FYNNEI. The CDR3 extends over 15 amino acids. The CDR3 region is CASSISRGGTDTQYF. The CDR3 DNA is TGTGCCAGCAGTATCTCGCGGGGGGGCACAGATACGCAGTATTTT.

The V call is TRBV2, the J call TRBJ1-1; D is possibly TRBD1 (6 bases). V was cut by 4 bases and J by 2 bases, with 11 bases left in between. This CDR3 spans 14 amino acids. Per the germline V gene, CDR1 is SNHLY and CDR2 is FYNNEI. The CDR3 DNA reads TGTGCCAGCAGTGGCGGCAGGGGAAACACTGAAGCTTTCTTT. As protein: CASSGGRGNTEAFF.

The rearrangement joins TRBV19 to TRBJ1-3; D may be TRBD1 (5 bases). Trimming took 4 bases from V and 2 from J, leaving 15 bases between them. In germline, CDR1 is LNHDA, CDR2 SQIVND (reference sequence). This CDR3 is built from 16 residues. The CDR3 nucleotides are TGTGCCAGTAGTAAAGCTGTGGGGGGAACTGGAAACACCATATATTTT. This sequence encodes CASSKAVGGTGNTIYF.

The chain employs TRBV10-3 and TRBJ2-2, with 8 positions matching TRBD2. CDR3 size: 17 residues. CDR1 is ENHRY and CDR2 is SYGVKD in the germline V gene. J gave up 5 bases and V 11 bases, and 19 bases lay outside the gene matches. The CDR3, as DNA: TGTGCCCCCCGACTTTACCCGCGAGCGGGGGAAACCGGGGAGCTGTTTTTT. As protein: CAPRLYPRAGETGELFF.

CDR3 nucleotide sequence: TGCGCCAGCAGCTGGGCTTTACAGGGGTATGGCTACACCTTC. This gives the protein CASSWALQGYGYTF. This chain uses TRBV5-1 with TRBJ1-2, with TRBD1 matching 7 bases. The trim removed 3 bases at V and 5 bases at J, leaving 7 bases unmatched. The CDR3 is 14 residues long. Germline assignment: CDR1 SGHRS and CDR2 YFSETQ.

V gene TRBV19 combines with J gene TRBJ2-7; the match to TRBD1 covers 9 bases. Germline V gene sequence: CDR1 LNHDA, CDR2 SQIVND (reference sequence). The J segment lost 1 base and the V segment lost 5 bases, leaving 3 bases of the junction unmatched. The CDR3 length is 14 residues. The CDR3 DNA is TGTGCCAGTAGTTTCGGGACAGGGTCCTACGAGCAGTACTTC. Translation: CASSFGTGSYEQYF.

The chain joins TRBV19 to TRBJ1-4, with a tentative D call TRBD1 (6 bases). Deletions cut 4 bases from V and 8 bases from J, with 8 bases between. Germline CDR1 LNHDA, CDR2 SQIVND (reference sequence). This CDR3 spans 12 amino acids. CDR3 region: CASSTQGEKLFF. In DNA form, the CDR3 reads TGTGCCAGTAGTACCCAGGGGGAAAAACTGTTTTTT. Full variable domain (missing parts from reference TRBV19 and TRBJ1-4): DGGITQSPKYLFRKEGQNVTLSCEQNLNHDAMYWYRQDPGQGLRLIYYSQIVNDFQKGDIAEGYSVSREKKESFPLTVTSAQKNPTAFYLCASSTQGEKLFFGSGTQLSVL.

This sequence joins TRBV28 and TRBJ2-1, with 9 nucleotides matching TRBD2. Trimming took 5 bases from V and 5 from J; bases not matched to a gene: 7. This CDR3 is 15 amino acids long. Germline loops: CDR1 MDHEN, CDR2 SYDVKM. The CDR3 DNA sequence: TGTGCCAGCAGTCCGACTAGCGGTTTTCACAATGAGCAGTTCTTC. This gives the protein CASSPTSGFHNEQFF.

The chain links TRBV11-3 to TRBJ2-2; 7 nucleotides line up with TRBD1. Germline assignment: CDR1 SGHNT and CDR2 YENEEA. The CDR3 is 16 amino acids. V dropped 3 bases and J dropped 4; count of bases not matched to a gene: 8. The CDR3 is CASSFRDSTITGELFF. CDR3 nucleotides: TGTGCCAGCAGCTTCCGGGACAGCACTATCACCGGGGAGCTGTTTTTT.

V gene TRBV12-3 or TRBV12-4 combines with J gene TRBJ2-5; 7 bases line up with TRBD1. The V gene end was trimmed by 6 bases and the J gene end by 7 bases; junction bases not matched to a gene: 5. CDR3 length: 12 amino acids. The CDR3 DNA sequence: TGTGCCAGCAGGGGGACAGTCGGGACCCAGTACTTC. This encodes CASRGTVGTQYF.

This chain links TRBV19 with TRBJ1-3; D call uncertain. This CDR3 region has 16 residues. Germline CDR1 LNHDA, CDR2 SQIVND (reference sequence). V dropped 6 bases and J dropped 0 bases, with 15 bases sitting between them. The CDR3 protein is CASSLHKKHSGNTIYF. The CDR3 DNA follows: TGTGCCAGTAGCCTTCACAAAAAACACTCTGGAAACACCATATATTTT.

This chain links TRBV7-2 with TRBJ2-2; 8 bases are a match to TRBD1. J lost 4 bases, V lost 1 base, and 2 bases had no gene match. The CDR3 spans 15 residues. From germline, CDR1 is SGHTA and CDR2 FQGNSA. CDR3 protein: CASSLGTGSTGELFF. CDR3 DNA: TGTGCCAGCAGCTTAGGGACAGGGAGCACCGGGGAGCTGTTTTTT.